Each of the 10 T cell receptor beta chains below was sequenced from the same sample in a study of graft-versus-host responses after intestinal transplantation (dated by TCRdb to the early 2020s). The library was prepared using the immunoSEQ multiplex PCR assay. TCRdb took over this immuneACCESS table, retaining in-frame rearrangements with V and J assigned. Such tables are incomplete; in checked studies, under half of the missing clones stem from an unresolved V gene, and the remainder is unexplained. Across this sample there are about 90,000 clones, with around 80% seen only once. The ten largest clones take up 0.65% to 0.95% of the sample. These receptors are not linked to any known antigen. The sample's time point label is to be understood as: cells obtained before transplantation from donor or recipient. The sequencing here drew on unstimulated CD4+ T cells sorted from spleen or lymph node cells, taken before intestinal transplant. These TCRs come from a human donor who received an intestinal transplant.

The V and J genes are TRBV5-1 and TRBJ2-2, with 8 bases that match TRBD1. Unmatched junction bases numbered 3, after V lost 4 bases and J lost 1 base. The CDR3 is 15 amino acids. Germline loops: CDR1 SGHRS, CDR2 YFSETQ. CDR3 region: CASSGGTGNTGELFF. The CDR3 nucleotides are TGCGCCAGCAGCGGGGGGACAGGGAACACCGGGGAGCTGTTTTTT.

V is TRBV4-2 and J is TRBJ2-7, with 9 bases fitting TRBD2. CDR1 LGHNA and CDR2 YNFKEQ come from the germline V gene. This CDR3 has 17 amino acids. With 2 bases clipped from V and 2 bases from J, the junction kept 10 bases outside the gene matches. CDR3: CASSQTTVLAGAYEQYF. In nucleotides, the CDR3 is TGTGCCAGCAGCCAAACGACTGTTTTAGCGGGAGCCTACGAGCAGTACTTC.

V and J are TRBV5-1 and TRBJ2-2, with 10 bases identical to TRBD1. Germline assignment: CDR1 SGHRS and CDR2 YFSETQ. The CDR3 runs 15 residues. V lost 4 bases, J lost 5 bases, and 5 bases stayed unmatched. In DNA form, the CDR3 reads TGCGCCAGCAGCACCGGGACAGGGGATACCGGGGAGCTGTTTTTT. Amino acid sequence: CASSTGTGDTGELFF. Drawing the rest from reference TRBV5-1 and TRBJ2-2, the complete variable domain is KAGVTQTPRYLIKTRGQQVTLSCSPISGHRSVSWYQQTPGQGLQFLFEYFSETQRNKGNFPGRFSGRQFSNSRSEMNVSTLELGDSALYLCASSTGTGDTGELFFGEGSRLTVL.

The rearrangement joins TRBV6-1 to TRBJ1-2; D perhaps matches TRBD1 (5 bases). Trimming pared 7 bases from V and 7 bases from J, leaving 16 bases between. CDR3 length: 13 amino acids. Germline V lookup: CDR1 MNHNS, CDR2 SASEGT. CDR3 sequence: CASTPTGGAGYTF. DNA for the CDR3: TGTGCCAGCACCCCAACGGGGGGAGCTGGCTACACCTTC.

The count of this clone is one. The gene calls are TRBV10-3 and TRBJ2-7; no clear D. Trimming took off 4 bases at V and 3 bases at J, with 7 bases between the two ends. The CDR3 is 12 residues long. The germline V gene encodes CDR1 ENHRY and CDR2 SYGVKD. The CDR3 loop reads CAISATNYEQYF. CDR3 coding DNA: TGTGCCATCAGTGCTACTAACTACGAGCAGTACTTC.

The table lists this clone with a few counts. The gene calls are TRBV5-1 and TRBJ1-1, with D perhaps TRBD1 (6 bases). This CDR3 contains 13 residues. Per germline, CDR1 SGHRS and CDR2 YFSETQ. V was cut by 5 bases and J by 6 bases, with 14 bases left in between. CDR3 in DNA: TGCGCCAGCAGTACCCAGGGGTTCGCTGAAGCTTTCTTT. Translated: CASSTQGFAEAFF.

The chain couples TRBV5-1 to TRBJ2-5; 10 positions match TRBD1. Germline assignment: CDR1 SGHRS and CDR2 YFSETQ. V lost 0 bases and J lost 5; bases outside the gene matches: 7. This CDR3 region has 16 residues. CDR3 residues: CASSLVATGGLETQYF. The CDR3 DNA follows: TGCGCCAGCAGCTTGGTGGCGACAGGGGGCTTGGAGACCCAGTACTTC.

The gene calls are TRBV30 and TRBJ2-5; a possible D gene is TRBD1 (5 bases). The CDR3 loop spans 16 amino acids. The V and J ends lost 0 bases and 0 bases respectively, with 14 bases between them. CDR1 GTSNPN and CDR2 SVGIG come from the germline V gene (reference sequence). CDR3 sequence reads: CAWSVPRTKYQETQYF. DNA of the CDR3: TGTGCCTGGAGTGTACCCCGGACAAAGTACCAAGAGACCCAGTACTTC.

This clone has just one count. The rearrangement joins TRBV2 to TRBJ2-6; no reliable D call. The CDR3 has 13 amino acids. V shed 3 bases and J shed 3 bases, with 3 bases lying between them. Germline V gene sequence: CDR1 SNHLY, CDR2 FYNNEI. CDR3 amino acids: CASSDIGANVLTF. In DNA, the CDR3 is TGTGCCAGCAGTGACATTGGGGCCAACGTCCTGACTTTC.

Only a few counts were recorded for this clone. J is TRBJ2-7 and V is TRBV2; D gene ambiguous. Per the germline V gene, CDR1 is SNHLY and CDR2 is FYNNEI. The CDR3 runs 12 residues. Trimming stripped 4 bases from V and 4 bases from J, with 8 bases between. The CDR3 DNA sequence: TGTGCCAGCAGTGTATCGGGTTACGAGCAGTACTTC. This gives the protein CASSVSGYEQYF. The whole variable domain, remainder taken from reference TRBV2 and TRBJ2-7, is EPEVTQTPSHQVTQMGQEVILRCVPISNHLYFYWYRQILGQKVEFLVSFYNNEISEKSEIFDDQFSVERPDGSNFTLKIRSTKLEDSAMYFCASSVSGYEQYFGPGTRLTVT.